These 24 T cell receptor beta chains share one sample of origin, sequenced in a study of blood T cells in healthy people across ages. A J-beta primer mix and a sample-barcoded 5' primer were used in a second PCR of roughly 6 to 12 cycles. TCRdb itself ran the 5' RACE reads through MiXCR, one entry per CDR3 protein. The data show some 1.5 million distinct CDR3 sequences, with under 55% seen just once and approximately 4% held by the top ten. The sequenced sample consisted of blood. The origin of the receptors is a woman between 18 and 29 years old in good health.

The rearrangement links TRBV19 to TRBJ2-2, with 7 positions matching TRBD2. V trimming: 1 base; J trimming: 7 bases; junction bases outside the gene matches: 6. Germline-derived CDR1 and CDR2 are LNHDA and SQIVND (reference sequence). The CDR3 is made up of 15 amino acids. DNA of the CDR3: TGTGCCAGTAGTATAGGAGGCGGGAGCCTCGGGGAGCTGTTTTTT. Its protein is CASSIGGGSLGELFF.

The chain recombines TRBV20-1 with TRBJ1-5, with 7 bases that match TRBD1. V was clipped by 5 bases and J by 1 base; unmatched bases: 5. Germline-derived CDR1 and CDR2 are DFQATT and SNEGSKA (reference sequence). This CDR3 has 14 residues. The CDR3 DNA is TGCAGTGCTGGGGACAGACGCAGCAATCAGCCCCAGCATTTT. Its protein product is CSAGDRRSNQPQHF.

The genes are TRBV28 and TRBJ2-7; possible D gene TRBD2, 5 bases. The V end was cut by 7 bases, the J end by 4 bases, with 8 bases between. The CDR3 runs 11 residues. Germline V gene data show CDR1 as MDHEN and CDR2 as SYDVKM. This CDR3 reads CASTTTYEQYF. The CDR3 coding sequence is TGTGCCAGCACGACTACGTACGAGCAGTACTTC.

CDR3 nucleotides: TGTGCCAGCAGTTCTACAAATGAGCAGTACTTC. Translated, it gives CASSSTNEQYF. This chain uses TRBV12-3 or TRBV12-4 with TRBJ2-5, with unresolved D. Trimming stripped 4 bases from V and 11 bases from J, with 11 bases between. The CDR3 runs to 11 residues.

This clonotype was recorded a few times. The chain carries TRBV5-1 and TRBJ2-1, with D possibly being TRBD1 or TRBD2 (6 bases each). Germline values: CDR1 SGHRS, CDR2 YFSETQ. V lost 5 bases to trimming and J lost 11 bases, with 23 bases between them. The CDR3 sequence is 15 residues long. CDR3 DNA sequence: TGCGCCAGCAGGTCTTCGGGGGCCGATCAGATAAAGCAGTTCTTC. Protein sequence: CASRSSGADQIKQFF.

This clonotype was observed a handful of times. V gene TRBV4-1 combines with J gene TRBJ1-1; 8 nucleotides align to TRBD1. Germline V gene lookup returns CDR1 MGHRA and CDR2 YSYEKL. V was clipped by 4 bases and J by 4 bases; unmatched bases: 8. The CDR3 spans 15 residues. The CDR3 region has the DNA TGCGCCAGCAGCCCTCAGGGGGCTGGGAGCACTGAAGCTTTCTTT. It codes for CASSPQGAGSTEAFF.

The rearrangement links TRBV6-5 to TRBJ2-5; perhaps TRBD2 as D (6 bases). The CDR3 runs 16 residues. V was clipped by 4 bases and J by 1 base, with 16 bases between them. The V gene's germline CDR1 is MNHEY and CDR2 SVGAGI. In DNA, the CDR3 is TGTGCCAGCAGTTCCCAAAGCGGGCTGGTCCAAGAGACCCAGTACTTC. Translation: CASSSQSGLVQETQYF.

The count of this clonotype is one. For the CDR3, the DNA is TGCAGTGCTAGAGGATGGGGGGGGACAGATACGCAGTATTTT. It specifies CSARGWGGTDTQYF. The rearrangement joins TRBV20-1 to TRBJ2-3; TRBD2 aligns across 7 bases. Per the germline V gene, CDR1 is DFQATT and CDR2 is SNEGSKA (reference sequence). V lost 1 base, J lost 3 bases, and 4 bases stayed unmatched. CDR3 length equals 14 residues.

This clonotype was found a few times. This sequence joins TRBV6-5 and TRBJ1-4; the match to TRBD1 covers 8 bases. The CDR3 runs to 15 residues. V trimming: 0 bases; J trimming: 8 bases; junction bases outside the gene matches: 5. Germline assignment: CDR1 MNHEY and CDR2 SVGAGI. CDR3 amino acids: CASSYSLTGGEKLFF. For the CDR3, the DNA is TGTGCCAGCAGTTACTCGCTTACAGGGGGGGAAAAACTGTTTTTT.

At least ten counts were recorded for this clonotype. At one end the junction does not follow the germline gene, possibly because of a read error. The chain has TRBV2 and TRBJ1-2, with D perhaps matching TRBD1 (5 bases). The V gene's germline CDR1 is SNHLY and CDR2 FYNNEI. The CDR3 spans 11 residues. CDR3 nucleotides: TGCGCCAGCTCAGGGAACTATGGCTACACCTTC. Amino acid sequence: CASSGNYGYTF.

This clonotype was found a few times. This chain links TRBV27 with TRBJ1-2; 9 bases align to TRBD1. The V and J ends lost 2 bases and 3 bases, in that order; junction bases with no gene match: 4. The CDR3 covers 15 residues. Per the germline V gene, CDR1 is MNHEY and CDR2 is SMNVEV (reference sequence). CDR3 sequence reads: CASSLGQGNHYGYTF. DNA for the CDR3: TGTGCCAGCAGTTTAGGACAGGGGAACCACTATGGCTACACCTTC.

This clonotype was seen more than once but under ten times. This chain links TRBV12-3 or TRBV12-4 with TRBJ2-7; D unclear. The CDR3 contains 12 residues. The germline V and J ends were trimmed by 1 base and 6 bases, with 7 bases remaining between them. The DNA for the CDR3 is TGTGCCAGCAGTTTAGGGGTGCGCGAGCAGTACTTC. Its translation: CASSLGVREQYF.

The CDR3 nucleotides read TGTGCCAGCAGCTTGTTCCGGGGGGGTGGTACTGAAGCTTTCTTT. It encodes CASSLFRGGGTEAFF. The V gene is TRBV7-2, the J gene TRBJ1-1, with D maybe TRBD1 (5 bases). V gave up 3 bases and J gave up 5 bases, with 16 bases separating them. CDR1 is SGHTA, CDR2 FQGNSA, per germline. CDR3 length: 15 residues.

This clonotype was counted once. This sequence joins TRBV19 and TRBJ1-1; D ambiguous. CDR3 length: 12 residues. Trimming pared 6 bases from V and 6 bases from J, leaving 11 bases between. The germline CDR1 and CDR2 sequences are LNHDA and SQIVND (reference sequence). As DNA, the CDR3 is TGTGCCAGTAGAGATCCAGGCGCTGAAGCTTTCTTT. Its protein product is CASRDPGAEAFF.

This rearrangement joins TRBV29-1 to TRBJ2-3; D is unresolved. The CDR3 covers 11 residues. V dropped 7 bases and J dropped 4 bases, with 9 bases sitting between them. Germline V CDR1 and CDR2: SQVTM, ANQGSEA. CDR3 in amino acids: CSGRGADTQYF. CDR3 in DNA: TGCAGCGGGCGAGGCGCAGATACGCAGTATTTT.

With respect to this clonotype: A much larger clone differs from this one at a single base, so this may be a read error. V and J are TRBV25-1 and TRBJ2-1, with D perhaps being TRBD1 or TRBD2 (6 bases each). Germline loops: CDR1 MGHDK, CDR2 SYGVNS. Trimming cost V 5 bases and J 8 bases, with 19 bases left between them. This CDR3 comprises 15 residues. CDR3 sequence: CASSSGRGHDDEQFF. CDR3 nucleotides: TGTGCCAGCAGTTCGGGCCGGGGGCACGACGATGAGCAGTTCTTC.

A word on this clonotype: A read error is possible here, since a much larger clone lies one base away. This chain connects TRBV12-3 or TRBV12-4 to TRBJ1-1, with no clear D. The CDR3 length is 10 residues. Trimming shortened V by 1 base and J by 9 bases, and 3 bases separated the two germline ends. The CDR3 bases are TGTGCCAGCAGTTTAGGGAAAGCTTTCTTT. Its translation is CASSLGKAFF.

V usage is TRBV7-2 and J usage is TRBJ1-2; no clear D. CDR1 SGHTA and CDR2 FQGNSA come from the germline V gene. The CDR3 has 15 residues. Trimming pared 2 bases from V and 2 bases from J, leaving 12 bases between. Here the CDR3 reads CASSLYATANYGYTF. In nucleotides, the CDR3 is TGTGCCAGCAGCTTATATGCGACCGCCAACTATGGCTACACCTTC.

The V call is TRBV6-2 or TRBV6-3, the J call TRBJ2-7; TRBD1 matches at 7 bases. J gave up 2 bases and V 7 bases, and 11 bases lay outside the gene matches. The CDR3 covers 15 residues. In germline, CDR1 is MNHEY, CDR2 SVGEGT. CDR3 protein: CASNLPGTATYEQYF. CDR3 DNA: TGTGCCAGCAACTTGCCCGGGACAGCCACCTACGAGCAGTACTTC.

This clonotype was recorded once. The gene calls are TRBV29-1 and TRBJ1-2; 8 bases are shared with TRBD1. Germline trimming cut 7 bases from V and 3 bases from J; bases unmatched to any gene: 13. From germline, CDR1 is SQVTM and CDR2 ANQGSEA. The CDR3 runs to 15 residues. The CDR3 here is CSARQGTTPYYGYTF. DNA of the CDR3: TGCAGCGCCAGACAGGGGACGACCCCCTACTATGGCTACACCTTC.

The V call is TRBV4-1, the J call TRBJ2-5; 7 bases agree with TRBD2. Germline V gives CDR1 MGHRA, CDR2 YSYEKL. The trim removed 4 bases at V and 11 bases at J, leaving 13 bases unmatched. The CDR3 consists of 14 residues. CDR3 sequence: CASSPGLLPYGQYF. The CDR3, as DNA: TGCGCCAGCAGCCCGGGACTACTCCCCTACGGGCAGTACTTC.

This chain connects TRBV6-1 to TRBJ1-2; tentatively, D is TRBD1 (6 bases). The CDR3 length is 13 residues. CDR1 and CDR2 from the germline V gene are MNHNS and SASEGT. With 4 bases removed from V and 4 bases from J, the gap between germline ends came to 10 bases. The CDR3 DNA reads TGTGCCAGCAGTGGACGGACAGTCTATGGCTACACCTTC. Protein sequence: CASSGRTVYGYTF.

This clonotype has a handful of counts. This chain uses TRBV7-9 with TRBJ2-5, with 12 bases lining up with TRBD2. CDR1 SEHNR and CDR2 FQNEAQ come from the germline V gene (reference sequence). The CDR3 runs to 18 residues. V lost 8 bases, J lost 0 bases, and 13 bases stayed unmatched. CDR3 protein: CASSSGLAGSLYQETQYF. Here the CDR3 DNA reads TGTGCCAGCTCCTCGGGACTAGCGGGTTCCCTGTACCAAGAGACCCAGTACTTC.

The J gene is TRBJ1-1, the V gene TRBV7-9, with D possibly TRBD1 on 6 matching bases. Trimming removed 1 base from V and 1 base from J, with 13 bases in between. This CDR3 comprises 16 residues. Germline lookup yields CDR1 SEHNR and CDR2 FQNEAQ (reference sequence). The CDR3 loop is CASSLEGGPRNTEAFF. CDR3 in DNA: TGTGCCAGCAGCTTAGAAGGGGGGCCGAGGAACACTGAAGCTTTCTTT.